One sample yielded the 6 T cell receptor beta chains listed below, sequenced in a study of blood T cells in healthy people across ages. Using a J-beta primer mix together with a sample-barcoded 5' primer, a second PCR was run for about 6 to 12 cycles. TCRdb independently ran MiXCR on the 5' RACE reads; one entry per CDR3 protein. The sample contains roughly 1,500,000 distinct CDR3 sequences, roughly 40% of which appear only once. Sequencing was carried out using blood. These receptors originate from a woman aged 18-30 years in good health.

Concerning this clonotype: It is unclear where the CDR3 begins or ends on the DNA, so no DNA is shown, and the CDR3 is as TCRdb lists it. This rearrangement joins TRBV9 to TRBJ2-3; the table's D call, TRBD1, was not checked against the DNA. The CDR3 sequence runs 15 residues, both termini included. Germline V gene data show CDR1 as SGDLS and CDR2 as YYNGEE. The CDR3 loop reads CASTSGGGPYDTQYF.

This clonotype was seen a handful of times. This chain joins TRBV7-2 and TRBJ2-3; no firm D call. Per the germline V gene, CDR1 is SGHTA and CDR2 is FQGNSA. Trimming pared 1 base from V and 11 bases from J, leaving 13 bases between. The CDR3 is 13 residues long. The DNA of the CDR3 is TGTGCCAGCAGCTTAGAAACTACCTTTTTGCAGTATTTT. It specifies CASSLETTFLQYF.

The rearrangement joins TRBV12-3 or TRBV12-4 to TRBJ2-7; no firm D call. The CDR3 totals 11 residues. V was pared by 7 bases and J by 2 bases, with 6 bases between. The chain's CDR3 is CASNTTYEQYF. The CDR3 coding sequence is TGTGCCAGCAATACTACCTACGAGCAGTACTTC.

The table lists this clonotype with a few counts. V is TRBV5-5 and J is TRBJ2-1, with D hard to call. This CDR3 is built from 14 residues. The V end was cut by 0 bases, the J end by 5 bases, with 9 bases between. In germline, CDR1 is SGHKS, CDR2 YYEKEE (reference sequence). The CDR3 sequence is CASSLGLSNNEQFF. The CDR3 DNA reads TGTGCCAGCAGCTTGGGACTGTCCAACAATGAGCAGTTCTTC. The variable domain in full, completed from reference TRBV5-5 and TRBJ2-1, reads DAGVTQSPTHLIKTRGQQVTLRCSPISGHKSVSWYQQVLGQGPQFIFQYYEKEERGRGNFPDRFSARQFPNYSSELNVNALLLGDSALYLCASSLGLSNNEQFFGPGTRLTVL.

The chain links TRBV5-6 to TRBJ1-2; 7 nucleotides align to TRBD1. This CDR3 contains 14 residues. The V and J ends lost 5 bases and 9 bases, in that order; junction bases with no gene match: 13. Germline CDR1 SGHDT, CDR2 YYEEEE. The CDR3 DNA follows: TGTGCCAGCAGTTCCGGGACAGTAGTCTTTAGCTACACCTTC. Its protein product is CASSSGTVVFSYTF.

The J gene is TRBJ1-2, the V gene TRBV2; a weak D match, TRBD1 (5 bases). Germline lookup yields CDR1 SNHLY and CDR2 FYNNEI. Trimming took off 8 bases at V and 4 bases at J, with 14 bases between the two ends. The CDR3 has 13 residues. CDR3 sequence reads: CASPTDTSYGYTF. As DNA, the CDR3 is TGTGCCAGCCCGACAGACACGTCCTATGGCTACACCTTC.